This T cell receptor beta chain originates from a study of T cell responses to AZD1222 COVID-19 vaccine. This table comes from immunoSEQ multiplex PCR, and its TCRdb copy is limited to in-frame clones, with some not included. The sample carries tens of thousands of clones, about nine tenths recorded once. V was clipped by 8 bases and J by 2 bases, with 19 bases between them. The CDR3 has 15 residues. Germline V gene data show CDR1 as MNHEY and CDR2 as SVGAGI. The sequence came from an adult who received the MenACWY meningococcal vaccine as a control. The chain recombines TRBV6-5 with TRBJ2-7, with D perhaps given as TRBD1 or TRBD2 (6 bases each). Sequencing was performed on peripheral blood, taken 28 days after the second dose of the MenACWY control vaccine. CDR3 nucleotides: TGTGCCAGCGGAACAGGGCCGGGAGCCCCCTACGAGCAGTACTTC. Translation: CASGTGPGAPYEQYF.